The sequence of this TCR beta chain was determined in a study of T cells in Graves' hyperthyroidism and ophthalmopathy. The CDR3 regions of TCR beta were amplified from RNA transcripts. The HTBI primer set drove a first-round RT-PCR of the TCR CDR3. MiXCR, run by TCRdb on the multiplex PCR reads, gives a single entry per CDR3 protein. The sample lists roughly 400,000 distinct CDR3 sequences; less than 20% were seen once. Fresh peripheral blood, approximately 9.1 ml, was the source of the PBMCs. This clonotype was counted a few times. The source is a woman between 18 and 29 years old with Graves' hyperthyroidism that later progressed to Graves' ophthalmopathy. Material: blood.

The CDR3 spells CSFTAGETYEQYF. The CDR3 bases are TGCAGTTTCACAGCGGGAGAGACCTACGAGCAGTACTTC. V gene TRBV20-1 combines with J gene TRBJ2-7; 8 nucleotides agree with TRBD2. This CDR3 is built from 13 residues. The V and J ends lost 8 bases and 2 bases, in that order; junction bases with no gene match: 8. Germline values: CDR1 DFQATT, CDR2 SNEGSKA (reference sequence).